One sample yielded the 22 T cell receptor beta chains listed below, sequenced in a study of blood T cells in healthy people across ages. The second PCR ran roughly 6 to 11 cycles with a sample-barcoded 5' primer and J-beta primers. TCRdb re-called the 5' RACE reads with MiXCR, one entry per CDR3 protein. The repertoire holds roughly 1.4 million distinct CDR3 sequences, 59% seen once, with 6.7% in the top ten. What was sequenced was blood. These receptors were collected from a man in his late teens or twenties in good health.

The rearrangement joins TRBV4-2 to TRBJ2-5; no reliable D call. This CDR3 has 13 residues. Between the trimmed V and J ends, which lost 0 bases and 5 bases, there was a span of 7 bases. Per the germline V gene, CDR1 is LGHNA and CDR2 is YNFKEQ. CDR3 DNA: TGTGCCAGCAGCCAAGATGTAAGCGAGACCCAGTACTTC. Translated, it gives CASSQDVSETQYF.

The chain is built from TRBV21-1 and TRBJ2-7. TRBV21-1 is shown as a pseudogene. This CDR3 spans 13 amino acids. The DNA of the CDR3 is TGTGCCAGCAGCAACCACAGTACCTACGAGCAGTACTTC. Its translation: CASSNHSTYEQYF.

The chain employs TRBV9 and TRBJ2-6; D not certain. CDR3 length: 15 amino acids. V was trimmed by 0 bases and J by 0 bases, leaving 4 bases between them. CDR1 is SGDLS, CDR2 YYNGEE, per germline. As DNA, the CDR3 is TGTGCCAGCAGCGTAGACCCCTCTGGGGCCAACGTCCTGACTTTC. Its translation is CASSVDPSGANVLTF.

This clonotype has just a few counts. This chain uses TRBV6-2 or TRBV6-3 with TRBJ2-7; D is ambiguous. Germline assignment: CDR1 MNHEY and CDR2 SVGEGT. V dropped 4 bases and J dropped 0 bases, with 7 bases sitting between them. The length of the CDR3 is 13 residues. CDR3 sequence reads: CASSSQLSYEQYF. The CDR3 DNA reads as TGTGCCAGCAGTTCTCAGCTCTCCTACGAGCAGTACTTC.

There are a few counts of this clonotype. The rearrangement links TRBV15 to TRBJ2-7, with no clear D. Trimming took off 0 bases at V and 2 bases at J, with 11 bases between the two ends. CDR3 size: 15 residues. Germline V gene sequence: CDR1 LNHNV, CDR2 YYDKDF (reference sequence). Here the CDR3 DNA reads TGTGCCACCAGCAGAGATTTGGGTTCCGCCTACGAGCAGTACTTC. It specifies CATSRDLGSAYEQYF.

The chain uses TRBV15 and TRBJ1-2; maybe TRBD1 (5 bases). Trimming took 1 base from V and 6 from J, leaving 9 bases between them. The germline V gene has CDR1 LNHNV and CDR2 YYDKDF (reference sequence). This CDR3 is 13 amino acids long. CDR3 residues: CATSRGGTDGYTF. The DNA of the CDR3 is TGTGCCACCAGCAGAGGAGGGACGGATGGCTACACCTTC. Complete variable domain (other parts from reference TRBV15 and TRBJ1-2): DAMVIQNPRYQVTQFGKPVTLSCSQTLNHNVMYWYQQKSSQAPKLLFHYYDKDFNNEADTPDNFQSRRPNTSFCFLDIRSPGLGDTAMYLCATSRGGTDGYTFGSGTRLTVV.

There are a few counts of this clonotype. V and J are TRBV4-3 and TRBJ2-1; 11 nucleotides match TRBD2. V was clipped by 6 bases and J by 7 bases; unmatched bases: 11. Germline V gene data show CDR1 as LGHNA and CDR2 as YSLEER. The CDR3 sequence is 16 residues long. DNA of the CDR3: TGCGCCAGCAGTCTCTATAGCGGGGGGGTGGGTAATGAGCAGTTCTTC. It codes for CASSLYSGGVGNEQFF.

The chain links TRBV12-5 to TRBJ1-1, with a tentative D call TRBD1 (5 bases). CDR3 size: 14 residues. Trimming took off 2 bases at V and 5 bases at J, with 12 bases between the two ends. The V gene's germline CDR1 is LGHNT and CDR2 FRNRAP. The CDR3 DNA is TGTGCTAGTGGTTTGCAGGACGGGACGACTGAAGCTTTCTTT. Translated: CASGLQDGTTEAFF. The full variable domain, completed using reference TRBV12-5 and TRBJ1-1, is DARVTQTPRHKVTEMGQEVTMRCQPILGHNTVFWYRQTMMQGLELLAYFRNRAPLDDSGMPKDRFSAEMPDATLATLKIQPSEPRDSAVYFCASGLQDGTTEAFFGQGTRLTVV.

The chain joins TRBV20-1 to TRBJ2-5; tentative D call: TRBD2 (5 bases). This CDR3 comprises 14 residues. The germline gives CDR1 DFQATT, CDR2 SNEGSKA (reference sequence). V was clipped by 6 bases and J by 11 bases, with 25 bases between them. This CDR3 is CSAIVPSGSWEQYF. The CDR3 DNA sequence: TGCAGTGCAATAGTTCCCTCGGGGTCTTGGGAGCAGTACTTC.

CDR3 protein: CASSLITGGQYTEAFF. The CDR3 nucleotides are TGTGCCAGCAGCCTAATCACAGGGGGCCAGTACACTGAAGCTTTCTTT. The chain is built from TRBV14 and TRBJ1-1; 9 positions match TRBD1. The CDR3 covers 16 residues. Germline-derived CDR1 and CDR2 are SGHDN and FVKESK. After removal of 4 bases from V and 3 bases from J, the junction contained 9 bases not matched to a gene.

The table lists this clonotype with a few counts. The gene calls are TRBV11-1 and TRBJ2-7; 14 nucleotides agree with TRBD2. After removal of 4 bases from V and 4 bases from J, the junction contained 21 bases not matched to a gene. This CDR3 has 21 residues. Per the germline V gene, CDR1 is SGHAT and CDR2 is FQDESV (reference sequence). The CDR3 loop is CASSSTGSPGTSGRAGYEQYF. The DNA for the CDR3 is TGTGCCAGCAGCTCGACAGGTTCTCCCGGGACTAGCGGGAGAGCGGGTTACGAGCAGTACTTC.

The rearrangement links TRBV2 to TRBJ1-1; D remains unclear. Between the trimmed V and J ends, which lost 7 bases and 1 base, there was a span of 13 bases. CDR1 and CDR2 (germline): SNHLY, FYNNEI. The CDR3 is 14 residues long. CDR3 sequence (DNA): TGTGCCAGCACCGTCACAGAATGGAACACTGAAGCTTTCTTT. It codes for CASTVTEWNTEAFF.

V gene TRBV4-1 combines with J gene TRBJ2-7, with D perhaps matching TRBD2 (6 bases). Germline V CDR1 and CDR2: MGHRA, YSYEKL. The CDR3 loop spans 15 amino acids. Trimming took 0 bases from V and 4 from J, leaving 13 bases between them. CDR3 coding DNA: TGCGCCAGCAGCCAAGATAGCGGTGGGGATTACGAGCAGTACTTC. Residues: CASSQDSGGDYEQYF.

The V and J genes are TRBV6-6 and TRBJ2-1; the D is unclear. The CDR3 loop spans 16 amino acids. The germline V and J ends were trimmed by 2 bases and 3 bases, with 14 bases remaining between them. Germline CDR1 MNHNY, CDR2 SVGAGI (reference sequence). The CDR3 DNA sequence: TGTGCCAGCAGTTACGATGCAGGCCCACTCTACAATGAGCAGTTCTTC. Its translation: CASSYDAGPLYNEQFF.

This clonotype was found a few times. The CDR3 DNA is TGTGCCAGCAGCCATGAACTAGCGGGAGGGGGTAATGAGCAGTTCTTC. Protein product: CASSHELAGGGNEQFF. The chain couples TRBV4-2 to TRBJ2-1; the match to TRBD2 covers 13 bases. This CDR3 is 16 amino acids long. The germline V gene encodes CDR1 LGHNA and CDR2 YNFKEQ. The V gene end was trimmed by 3 bases and the J gene end by 7 bases; junction bases not matched to a gene: 6.

The rearrangement joins TRBV29-1 to TRBJ2-7; the match to TRBD1 covers 8 bases. With 5 bases clipped from V and 5 bases from J, the junction kept 11 bases outside the gene matches. This CDR3 contains 14 residues. The germline CDR1 and CDR2 sequences are SQVTM and ANQGSEA. DNA of the CDR3: TGCAGCGTTCGACAGGGGCTGGGGTTTGACGAGCAGTACTTC. Translating gives CSVRQGLGFDEQYF.

The rearrangement links TRBV27 to TRBJ2-5, with unresolved D. Germline lookup yields CDR1 MNHEY and CDR2 SMNVEV (reference sequence). With 5 bases removed from V and 2 bases from J, the gap between germline ends came to 9 bases. This CDR3 has 13 amino acids. Written as DNA, the CDR3 is TGTGCCAGCAGTGTGGGCATACAAGAGACCCAGTACTTC. It codes for CASSVGIQETQYF.

The CDR3 reads CASSVGGGLVGRDTQYF. The CDR3, as DNA: TGTGCCAGCAGCGTAGGCGGGGGACTAGTCGGCAGGGATACGCAGTATTTT. This rearrangement joins TRBV9 to TRBJ2-3, with 8 bases fitting TRBD2. V was pared by 0 bases and J by 6 bases, with 12 bases of the junction left unmatched. Looked up from germline, CDR1 is SGDLS and CDR2 is YYNGEE. The CDR3 is 17 residues long.

Only a few counts were recorded for this clonotype. The V call is TRBV27, the J call TRBJ1-5; no clear D. V was cut by 6 bases and J by 6 bases, with 12 bases left in between. CDR3 length: 13 amino acids. Germline V gene sequence: CDR1 MNHEY, CDR2 SMNVEV (reference sequence). CDR3 loop: CASRAFGSQPQHF. The CDR3 DNA follows: TGTGCCAGCAGAGCCTTTGGGAGTCAGCCCCAGCATTTT.

This chain uses TRBV20-1 with TRBJ2-2; D might be TRBD1 (5 bases). Germline lookup yields CDR1 DFQATT and CDR2 SNEGSKA (reference sequence). The CDR3 sequence is 14 residues long. The ends were cut back, 2 bases at V and 1 base at J, with 8 bases in the middle. The CDR3 sequence: CSARPQGNTGELFF. CDR3 bases: TGCAGTGCTAGACCCCAGGGGAACACCGGGGAGCTGTTTTTT.

This clonotype was found once. V gene TRBV7-2 combines with J gene TRBJ1-6, with D unclear. Germline CDR1 reads SGHTA; CDR2 reads FQGNSA. This CDR3 contains 15 residues. Trimming left V 4 bases short and J 8 bases short, with 15 bases between. The CDR3 nucleotides are TGTGCCAGCAGCTCTATCGGGCGTGGGGATTCACCCCTCCACTTT. Translating gives CASSSIGRGDSPLHF.

This clonotype was found once. The V call is TRBV18, the J call TRBJ2-4; D unclear. The end of the DNA aligns better with TRBJ2-7, so the J call may be wrong. Germline V gene sequence: CDR1 KGHSH, CDR2 LQKENI. This CDR3 is built from 13 residues. The CDR3 DNA follows: TGTGCCAGCTCACCAGTCCAGGCAAACGAGCAGTACTTC. This gives the protein CASSPVQANEQYF.